A single sample gave rise to the 5 T cell receptor beta chains below, sequenced in a study of radiation and T cells in renal cell carcinoma. The table came from immunoSEQ multiplex PCR; TCRdb's copy has only in-frame clones and leaves some out. This sample has some 120,000 clones, with roughly 77% found just once. Noted time point: blood 2 weeks post-SBRT. Treatment reported: 15 Gy SBRT to primary tumor, nephrectomy 4 weeks later. This specimen was blood, taken from a patient whose treatment included radiotherapy and nephrectomy. The receptors were sampled from a woman aged 60-70 years with renal cell carcinoma.

This sequence joins TRBV15 and TRBJ2-7; 7 nucleotides match TRBD1. The CDR3 extends over 14 amino acids. Trimming took 1 base from V and 5 from J; bases not matched to a gene: 5. CDR1 LNHNV and CDR2 YYDKDF come from the germline V gene (reference sequence). The CDR3, as DNA: TGTGCCACCAGCAGAGGGGGACAGACCCACGAGCAGTACTTC. Translated: CATSRGGQTHEQYF.

V and J are TRBV6-1 and TRBJ2-2; 8 positions match TRBD1. Germline trimming cut 8 bases from V and 5 bases from J; bases unmatched to any gene: 4. This CDR3 is 13 amino acids long. Per germline, CDR1 MNHNS and CDR2 SASEGT. The CDR3 DNA sequence: TGTGCCAGCTGTCAGGGGGCGACCGGGGAGCTGTTTTTT. As protein: CASCQGATGELFF.

Concerning this clone: The same CDR3 can be traced to other DNA sequences in this sample. The V gene is TRBV6-6, the J gene TRBJ1-2; D is perhaps TRBD1 (5 bases). The CDR3 spans 13 residues. Germline CDR1 and CDR2: MNHNY and SVGAGI (reference sequence). V gave up 6 bases and J gave up 3 bases, with 11 bases separating them. Here the CDR3 DNA reads TGTGCCAGCAGCCCCGGGACGGACTATGGCTACACCTTC. Protein product: CASSPGTDYGYTF.

The J gene is TRBJ2-3, the V gene TRBV6-5, with 8 bases aligning to TRBD2. The V and J ends lost 4 bases and 0 bases, in that order; junction bases with no gene match: 3. The CDR3 spans 15 residues. Germline V gene sequence: CDR1 MNHEY, CDR2 SVGAGI. DNA of the CDR3: TGTGCCAGCAGTTTGGCTAGCGGGAGCACAGATACGCAGTATTTT. Protein: CASSLASGSTDTQYF.

V usage is TRBV27 and J usage is TRBJ2-1, with 8 bases that match TRBD2. The germline CDR1 and CDR2 sequences are MNHEY and SMNVEV (reference sequence). The CDR3 has 16 amino acids. V gave up 5 bases and J gave up 9 bases; unmatched junction bases: 15. CDR3 residues: CASSHQAGASPGEQFF. The CDR3 coding sequence is TGTGCCAGCAGTCATCAAGCGGGAGCCTCTCCCGGTGAGCAGTTCTTC.